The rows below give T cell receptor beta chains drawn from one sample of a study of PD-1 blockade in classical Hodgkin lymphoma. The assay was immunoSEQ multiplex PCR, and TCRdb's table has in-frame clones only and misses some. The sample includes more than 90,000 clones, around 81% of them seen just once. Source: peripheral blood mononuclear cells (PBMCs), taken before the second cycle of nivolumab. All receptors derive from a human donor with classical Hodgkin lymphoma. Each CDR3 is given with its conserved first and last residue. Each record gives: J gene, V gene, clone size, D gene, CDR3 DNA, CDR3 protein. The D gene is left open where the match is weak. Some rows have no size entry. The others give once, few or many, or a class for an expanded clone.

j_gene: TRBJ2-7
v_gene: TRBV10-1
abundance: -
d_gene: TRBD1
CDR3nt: TGCGCCAGCAGTGGTGGCCCGGGACAGGGTCTCGCCTACGAGCAGTACTTC
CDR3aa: CASSGGPGQGLAYEQYF

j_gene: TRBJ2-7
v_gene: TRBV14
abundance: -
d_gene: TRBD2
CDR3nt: TGTGCCAGCAGCCAGCGGACTAGCGCGAGCTCCTACGAGCAGTACTTC
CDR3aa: CASSQRTSASSYEQYF

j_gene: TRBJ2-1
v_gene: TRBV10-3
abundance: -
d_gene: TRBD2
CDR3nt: TGTGCCATCAGCGGACTAGCGGGAGAGGGTGAGCAGTTCTTC
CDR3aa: CAISGLAGEGEQFF

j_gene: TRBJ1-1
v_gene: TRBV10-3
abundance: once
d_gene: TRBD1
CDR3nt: TGTGCCATCAGGGGGGGGGACAGTTCCATGAACACTGAAGCTTTCTTT
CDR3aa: CAIRGGDSSMNTEAFF

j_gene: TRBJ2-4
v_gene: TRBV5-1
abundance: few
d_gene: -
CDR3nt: TGCGCCAGCAGCTTGGGGGACCTATTAGCCAAAAACATTCAGTACTTC
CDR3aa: CASSLGDLLAKNIQYF

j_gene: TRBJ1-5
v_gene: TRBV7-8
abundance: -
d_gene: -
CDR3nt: TGTGCCAGCAGCTTATTTTACCAAGGGGGGGGTGATAGCAATCAGCCCCAGCATTTT
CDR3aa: CASSLFYQGGGDSNQPQHF

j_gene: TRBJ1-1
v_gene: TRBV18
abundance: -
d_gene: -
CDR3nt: TGTGCCAGCTCACCAAGGGGTCGGGGCACTGAAGCTTTCTTT
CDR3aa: CASSPRGRGTEAFF

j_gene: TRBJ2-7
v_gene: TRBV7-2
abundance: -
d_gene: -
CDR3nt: TGTGCCAGCAGCTTGGAAAAGTACGAGCAGTACTTC
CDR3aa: CASSLEKYEQYF

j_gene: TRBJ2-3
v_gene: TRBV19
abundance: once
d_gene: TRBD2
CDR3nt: TGTGCCAGTAGTATGGGGAGCGGCGGGAGAGGAGATACGCAGTATTTT
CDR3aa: CASSMGSGGRGDTQYF

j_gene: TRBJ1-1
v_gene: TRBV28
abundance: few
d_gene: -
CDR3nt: TGTGCCAGCAGACGACAGCTTCCGAACACTGAAGCTTTCTTT
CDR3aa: CASRRQLPNTEAFF

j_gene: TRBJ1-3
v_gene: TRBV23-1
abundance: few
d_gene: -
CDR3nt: TGCGCCAGCAGTCAACCAACAGGATACCACTCTGGAAACACCATATATTTT
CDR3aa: CASSQPTGYHSGNTIYF

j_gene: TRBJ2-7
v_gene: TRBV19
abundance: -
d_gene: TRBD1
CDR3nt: TGTGCCAGTGGTCCCCGGGACAGGGCGCACGAGCAGTACTTC
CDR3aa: CASGPRDRAHEQYF

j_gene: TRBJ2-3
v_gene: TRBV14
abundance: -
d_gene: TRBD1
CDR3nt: TGTGCCAGCAGCCGACAGGGTGATACGCAGTATTTT
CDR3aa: CASSRQGDTQYF

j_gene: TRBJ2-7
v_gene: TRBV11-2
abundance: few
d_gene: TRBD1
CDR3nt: TGTGCCAGCAGCCTGGACAGGTACTACGAGCAGTACTTC
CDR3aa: CASSLDRYYEQYF

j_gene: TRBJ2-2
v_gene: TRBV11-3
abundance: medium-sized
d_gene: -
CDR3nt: TGTGCCAGCAGCCTGGTGAACACCGGGGAGCTGTTTTTT
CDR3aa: CASSLVNTGELFF

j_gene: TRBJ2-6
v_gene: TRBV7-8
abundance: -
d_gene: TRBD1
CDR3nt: TGTGCCAGCAGCTTAGGACAGGGCATATCTGGGGCCAACGTCCTGACTTTC
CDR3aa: CASSLGQGISGANVLTF

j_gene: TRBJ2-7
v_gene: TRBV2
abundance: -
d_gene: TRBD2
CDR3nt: TGTGCCAGCAACGCACTAGCGGGAGGGTACGAGCAGTACTTC
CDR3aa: CASNALAGGYEQYF